The present T cell receptor (beta chain) was sequenced within a study of blood T cells in healthy people across ages. Study-level points and caveats: More naive CD4+ cells and higher diversity were found in long-lived than in aged donors. Roughly linear age-related decline in beta diversity appeared, significant by age 40.

This clonotype came up a few times. Antigen unknown. Those donating, healthy Caucasian individuals from Russia, were aged roughly 6 to 100. Sample-barcoded 5' priming and a J-beta primer mix drove a second PCR of roughly 7 to 11 cycles. Each cDNA was tagged by a template-switch adaptor containing 12 random nucleotides. TCRdb analysed the 5' RACE reads with MiXCR anew, one entry per CDR3 protein. Altogether about 650,000 distinct CDR3 sequences are present, less than 40% being singletons, with the ten largest covering 15% to 19%. Per the germline V gene, CDR1 is SGHVS and CDR2 is FQNEAQ. V lost 5 bases to trimming and J lost 0 bases, with 13 bases between them. The CDR3 extends over 15 amino acids.

The rearrangement links TRBV7-8 to TRBJ1-2; possibly TRBD1 for D (6 bases). Sequenced: blood. The source is a woman over 75 in good health. For the CDR3, the DNA is TGTGCCAGCAGCCGCGTTGAGGGGGCTAACTATGGCTACACCTTC. Protein product: CASSRVEGANYGYTF.